The clone carrying this T cell receptor beta chain was observed many times. This entry is derived from a study of naive and memory T cell subsets. Germline loops: CDR1 MDHEN, CDR2 SYDVKM. V lost 2 bases and J 1 base, leaving 15 bases between the germline ends. The CDR3 has 16 amino acids. The beta constant-region primer was an equimolar mix of two oligonucleotides covering TRBC1 and TRBC2. Four rounds of PCR amplified the ligated cDNA using nested alpha and beta constant-region primers plus SP2. An oligonucleotide with the SP2 primer and a 12-nucleotide UMI was ligated to the cDNA 3' end. Via MiXCR, TCRdb re-called the UMI-ligation and nested PCR reads, giving one row per CDR3 protein. The table has just over 80,000 distinct CDR3 sequences, about 10% seen once.

Sequences were obtained from naive CD8+ T cells from blood. The TCR comes from a human donor in good health. The chain combines TRBV28 with TRBJ2-7; D gene unclear. The CDR3 loop is CASSLRYDTVSYEQYF. The CDR3 DNA sequence: TGTGCCAGCAGTTTAAGGTATGACACCGTGTCCTACGAGCAGTACTTC.